This TCR beta chain was obtained from a study of OX40 agonist ivuxolimab in advanced cancers. About the research overall: Patients receiving dose escalation had hepatocellular carcinoma, melanoma, renal cell or head and neck cancer. Partial responses were achieved by three patients: one hepatocellular carcinoma, two cutaneous melanoma. Findings of the study overall: The 0.1-3.0 mg/kg partial responders had among the lowest clonal expansion.

Comment on this clone: The target antigen is unknown.

Germline V gives CDR1 SGHTA, CDR2 FQGNSA. Trimming at V came to 5 bases and at J to 8 bases, leaving 10 bases not matched to a gene. This CDR3 is built from 16 residues. Clones were read by immunoSEQ multiplex PCR, and TCRdb kept only the in-frame ones, dropping some. This table has about 100,000 clones, 70% to 90% appearing once. The TCR comes from an adult with an advanced solid tumor such as melanoma, head and neck, liver or kidney cancer. The rearrangement links TRBV7-2 to TRBJ2-3; 13 bases are shared with TRBD2. Source: CD4+ or CD8+ T cells sorted from blood, taken in a trial of the OX40 agonist ivuxolimab. CDR3: CASSPRLAGGLGTQYF. CDR3 DNA sequence: TGTGCCAGCAGCCCTAGACTAGCGGGAGGCCTAGGTACGCAGTATTTT.